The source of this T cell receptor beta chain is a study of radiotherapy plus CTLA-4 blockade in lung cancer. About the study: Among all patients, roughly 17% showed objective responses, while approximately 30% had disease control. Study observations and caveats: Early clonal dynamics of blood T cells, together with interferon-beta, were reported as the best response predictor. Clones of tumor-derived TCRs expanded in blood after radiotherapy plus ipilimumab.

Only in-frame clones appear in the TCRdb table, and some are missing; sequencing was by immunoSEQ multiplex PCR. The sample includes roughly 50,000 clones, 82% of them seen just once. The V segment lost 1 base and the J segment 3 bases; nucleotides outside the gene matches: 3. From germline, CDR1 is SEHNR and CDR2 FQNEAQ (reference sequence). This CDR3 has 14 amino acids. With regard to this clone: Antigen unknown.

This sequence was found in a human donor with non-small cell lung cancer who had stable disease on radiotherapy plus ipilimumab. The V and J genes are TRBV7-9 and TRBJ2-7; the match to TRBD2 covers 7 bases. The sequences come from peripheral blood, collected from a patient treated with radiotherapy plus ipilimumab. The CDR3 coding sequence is TGTGCCAGCAGCTTAGTTGGCGGGAGCTACGAGCAGTACTTC. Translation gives CASSLVGGSYEQYF.